This T cell receptor beta chain is from a study of CD8 T cells in ankylosing spondylitis listed by TCRdb under 2017. Study-level background: The study profiled T cell receptor beta repertoires in healthy donors and ankylosing spondylitis patients to find disease-linked TCR variants. Peripheral blood was sampled, and synovial fluid was additionally collected from ankylosing spondylitis patients. The full study cohort comprised some 27 ankylosing spondylitis patients and 110 or so healthy donors.

The instrument was an Illumina HiSeq 2500. Quantitative 5'-RACE with molecular barcodes was the method used to prepare the TCR beta libraries. Per the original workflow: To identify disease-linked TCR variants, a new computational method was used, one built on a probabilistic model of VDJ rearrangement. TCRdb passed the public sequencing reads through fastp at Q25 and MiXCR, retaining productive beta sequences. Rows matching on CDR3 protein sequence are summarized as one entry with the most common DNA and genes. TCRdb, not the authors, supplied the V and J calls. Counted in this sample were fewer than 400,000 distinct CDR3 sequences; roughly 15% of them appeared once. The top ten constitute 0.85% to 1.4% of the sample. V was cut back by 3 bases and J by 5 bases, leaving a gap of 12 bases between them. Its CDR3 holds 14 amino acids, cysteine through phenylalanine. CDR3 DNA only is kept here, 42 bases in frame from base 1. Via the germline V gene, CDR1 is MNHNS and CDR2 SASEGT.

Broad study findings and their caveats: The disease-linked clones had a CD8+ phenotype and were found at relatively low frequencies in peripheral blood. Some motif variants were previously reported in synovial fluid and blood of reactive arthritis patients, suggesting common disease-initiation mechanisms. A TCR beta motif made up of about eight highly homologous amino acid variants appeared to be characteristic of blood from ankylosing spondylitis patients. Significant enrichment of the disease-linked clones was reported in matched synovial fluid samples from ankylosing spondylitis patients.

Remarks on this clonotype: Its binding antigen is unknown. Per-base quality was not reported, and no clone a single base away is much larger than it.

The clonotype originates from a male donor with ankylosing spondylitis or in good health (not recorded which). Sequenced sample: blood, either unsorted or a sorted T cell fraction (not recorded which). The chain uses TRBV6-1 and TRBJ2-3; TRBD1 might be the D gene, on 6 matching bases. The encoded CDR3 is CASSDYRARDTQYF. The DNA sequence is given as TGTGCCAGCAGTGACTACAGGGCTAGAGATACGCAGTATTTT.